This entry is about one TCR beta chain. The data were obtained in a study of shared T cell receptors in the human thymus. Clones were sequenced by immunoSEQ multiplex PCR, and TCRdb holds only the in-frame ones, with some missing. This sample has roughly 550,000 clones; 70% to 80% occur once, and the top ten carry roughly 0.013%. The same sample was also studied in work on human thymus T cells.

This clonotype was obtained from a boy less than two years old with a congenital heart defect. Sequencing input: thymocytes.

For the CDR3, the DNA is TGTGCCAGCAGCAAAAAATCCCTTGAACTAGCGGGAGTGCACCAAGAGACCCAGTACTTC. Its translation: CASSKKSLELAGVHQETQYF. The genes are TRBV21-1 and TRBJ2-5; the tabulated D call, TRBD2, remains unverified against the DNA. TRBV21-1 represents a pseudogene. This CDR3 spans 20 amino acids.